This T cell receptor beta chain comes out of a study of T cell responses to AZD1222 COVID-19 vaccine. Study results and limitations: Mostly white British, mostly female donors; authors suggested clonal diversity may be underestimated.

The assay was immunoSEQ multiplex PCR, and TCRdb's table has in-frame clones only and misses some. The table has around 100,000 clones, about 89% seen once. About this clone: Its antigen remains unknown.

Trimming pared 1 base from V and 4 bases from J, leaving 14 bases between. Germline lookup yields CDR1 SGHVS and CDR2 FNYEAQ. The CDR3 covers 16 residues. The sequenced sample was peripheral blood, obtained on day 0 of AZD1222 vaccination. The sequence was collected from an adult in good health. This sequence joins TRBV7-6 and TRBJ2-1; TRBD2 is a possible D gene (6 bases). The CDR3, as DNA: TGTGCCAGCAGCTTAGTAGGTAGCGGAGTATACAATGAGCAGTTCTTC. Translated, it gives CASSLVGSGVYNEQFF. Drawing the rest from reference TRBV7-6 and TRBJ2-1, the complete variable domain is GAGVSQSPRYKVTKRGQDVALRCDPISGHVSLYWYRQALGQGPEFLTYFNYEAQQDKSGLPNDRFSAERPEGSISTLTIQRTEQRDSAMYRCASSLVGSGVYNEQFFGPGTRLTVL.